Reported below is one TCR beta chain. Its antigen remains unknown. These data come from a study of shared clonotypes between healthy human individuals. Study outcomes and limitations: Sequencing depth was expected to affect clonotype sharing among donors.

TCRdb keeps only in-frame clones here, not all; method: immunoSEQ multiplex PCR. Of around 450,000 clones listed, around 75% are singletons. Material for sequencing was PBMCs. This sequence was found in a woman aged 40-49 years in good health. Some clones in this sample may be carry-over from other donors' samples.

CDR3 coding DNA: TGTGCCAGCAGCTGGGGGACGGGGAACACCGGGGAGCTGTTTTTT. This codes for CASSWGTGNTGELFF. V usage is TRBV5-4 and J usage is TRBJ2-2, with D perhaps assigned TRBD1 or TRBD2 (5 bases each). Germline V lookup: CDR1 SGHNT, CDR2 YYREEE (reference sequence). The V gene lost 3 bases and the J gene lost 1 base, with 10 bases spanning the gap. The CDR3 has 15 residues. Variable domain in full (rest from reference TRBV5-4 and TRBJ2-2): ETGVTQSPTHLIKTRGQQVTLRCSSQSGHNTVSWYQQALGQGPQFIFQYYREEENGRGNFPPRFSGLQFPNYSSELNVNALELDDSALYLCASSWGTGNTGELFFGEGSRLTVL.